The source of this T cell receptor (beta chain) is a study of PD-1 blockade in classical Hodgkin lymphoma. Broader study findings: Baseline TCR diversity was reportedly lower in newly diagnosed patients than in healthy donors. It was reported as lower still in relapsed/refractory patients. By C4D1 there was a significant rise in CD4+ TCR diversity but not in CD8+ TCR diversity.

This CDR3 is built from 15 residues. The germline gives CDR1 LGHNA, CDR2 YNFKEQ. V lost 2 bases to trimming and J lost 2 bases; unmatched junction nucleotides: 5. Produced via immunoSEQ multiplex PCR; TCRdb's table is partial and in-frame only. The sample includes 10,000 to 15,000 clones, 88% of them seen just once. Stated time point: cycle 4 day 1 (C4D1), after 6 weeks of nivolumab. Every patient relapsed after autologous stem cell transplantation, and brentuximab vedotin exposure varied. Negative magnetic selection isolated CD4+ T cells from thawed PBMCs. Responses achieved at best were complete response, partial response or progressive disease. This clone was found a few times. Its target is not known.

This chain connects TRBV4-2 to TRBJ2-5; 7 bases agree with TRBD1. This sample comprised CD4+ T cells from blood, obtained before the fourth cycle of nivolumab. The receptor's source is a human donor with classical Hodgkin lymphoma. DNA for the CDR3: TGTGCCAGCAGCCAAAGACAGGGACCTCAAGAGACCCAGTACTTC. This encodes CASSQRQGPQETQYF.